The T cell receptor beta chain described here comes from a study of vaccination effects on CD4 cells after COVID-19. Whole-study context: All study participants received two doses of BNT162b2 or mRNA-1273 vaccine.

There are 14 residues in the CDR3. CDR1 is LGHDT, CDR2 YNNKEL, per germline (reference sequence). V was shortened by 6 bases and J by 8 bases, with 19 bases between the two germline ends. Notes on this clone: Its antigen is currently unknown.

Ahead of sequencing, the ViraFEST assay grew antigen-specific CD4+ T cells using viral peptide pools. After less than 11 days in culture, the CD4+ T cells were isolated. Culturing of 2 million to 2.5 million PBMC per well took place with around 9.4 IU/ml IL-2 and about 9.3 ug/ml peptides. Cultures got half-medium changes with IL-2 on days 3 and 7. Only in-frame clones appear in the TCRdb table, and some are missing; sequencing was by immunoSEQ multiplex PCR. The profile shows 25,000 to 35,000 clones, around 70% of them singletons. The receptor was isolated from a human donor who received a COVID-19 vaccine. The specimen comprised CD4+ T cells from PBMCs cultured with HCoV-229E spike peptides, sampled before COVID-19 vaccination. The rearrangement joins TRBV3-1 (or the pseudogene TRBV3-2) to TRBJ1-2; TRBD1 is a possible D gene (5 bases). Here the CDR3 DNA reads TGTGCCAGCAGGGGCGGGGGTCGCGTAGGGGGCTACACCTTC. Translated, it gives CASRGGGRVGGYTF.